These 32 T cell receptor beta chains were all obtained from the same sample, sequenced in a study of graft-versus-host responses after intestinal transplantation (dated by TCRdb to about 2021). Library construction relied on the immunoSEQ multiplex PCR assay. TCRdb took over this immuneACCESS table, retaining in-frame rearrangements with V and J assigned. Such tables are incomplete; in checked studies, under half of the missing clones stem from an unresolved V gene, and the remainder is unexplained. The sample table holds about 90,000 clones, of which approximately 92% were seen once. The ten biggest clones cover 0.45% to 0.55% of the sample. What the time point label conveys for this sample: cells obtained before transplantation from donor or recipient. These receptors lack a known antigen. Material: unstimulated CD8+ T cells sorted from spleen or lymph node cells, obtained before intestinal transplant. Receptor source: a human donor who received an intestinal transplant.

The chain employs TRBV29-1 and TRBJ1-1; the D gene is possibly TRBD1 (5 bases). The CDR3 consists of 17 residues. Trimming stripped 1 base from V and 2 bases from J, with 20 bases between. The germline V gene encodes CDR1 SQVTM and CDR2 ANQGSEA. The CDR3: CSVEAPRLGGGNTEAFF. The DNA of the CDR3 is TGCAGCGTTGAAGCTCCGAGATTGGGGGGTGGCAACACTGAAGCTTTCTTT.

CDR3 residues: CASSQSGHPYEQYF. DNA for the CDR3: TGCGCCAGCAGCCAATCGGGACACCCCTACGAGCAGTACTTC. J is TRBJ2-5 and V is TRBV4-1; a weak D match, TRBD1 (6 bases). With the DNA end fitting TRBJ2-7 better, the J assignment may be wrong. Germline CDR1 and CDR2: MGHRA and YSYEKL. The CDR3 extends over 14 amino acids.

The CDR3, as DNA: TGTGCCAGTTACACAGGGGGAGGGACTGAAGCTTTCTTT. This codes for CASYTGGGTEAFF. The chain joins TRBV19 to TRBJ1-1, with 8 nucleotides matching TRBD1. The CDR3 sequence is 13 residues long. CDR1 is LNHDA, CDR2 SQIVND, per germline (reference sequence). With V trimmed by 8 bases and J by 5 bases, 7 bases remained unmatched.

V gene TRBV5-1 combines with J gene TRBJ1-1, with D uncertain. This CDR3 is built from 13 residues. Deletions cut 2 bases from V and 3 bases from J, with 8 bases between. Germline V CDR1 and CDR2: SGHRS, YFSETQ. As DNA, the CDR3 is TGCGCCAGCAGCTTTAGTCGGTACACTGAAGCTTTCTTT. This gives the protein CASSFSRYTEAFF.

The J gene is TRBJ2-7, the V gene TRBV19, with D possibly being TRBD1 (5 bases). V was cut by 3 bases and J by 5 bases, with 11 bases left in between. Per the germline V gene, CDR1 is LNHDA and CDR2 is SQIVND (reference sequence). The length of the CDR3 is 13 residues. CDR3 bases: TGTGCCAGTAGTATCTTTTCAGGGAACGAGCAGTACTTC. This codes for CASSIFSGNEQYF.

This sequence joins TRBV5-4 and TRBJ2-1; D possibly corresponds to TRBD1 (6 bases). The V gene lost 0 bases and the J gene lost 10 bases, with 8 bases spanning the gap. This CDR3 region has 12 residues. Germline CDR1 and CDR2: SGHNT and YYREEE (reference sequence). CDR3 amino acids: CASSLARGEQFF. The CDR3 DNA reads TGTGCCAGCAGCTTGGCCAGGGGCGAGCAGTTCTTC.

The V gene is TRBV27, the J gene TRBJ2-7; 8 bases are a match to TRBD1. The CDR3 totals 14 residues. Trimming cost V 4 bases and J 4 bases; bases outside gene matches: 6. Germline V CDR1 and CDR2: MNHEY, SMNVEV (reference sequence). CDR3 nucleotide sequence: TGTGCCAGCAGTTGGAGACAGGGGTCATACGAGCAGTACTTC. Protein product: CASSWRQGSYEQYF.

The chain employs TRBV6-1 and TRBJ2-2, with a possible D match to TRBD2 (5 bases). The CDR3 extends over 12 amino acids. With 5 bases removed from V and 6 bases from J, the gap between germline ends came to 7 bases. Germline V gene lookup returns CDR1 MNHNS and CDR2 SASEGT. The CDR3 here is CASSLGAGELFF. The CDR3 DNA is TGTGCCAGCAGTCTGGGAGCCGGGGAGCTGTTTTTT.

This chain links TRBV19 with TRBJ1-1; D possibly corresponds to TRBD1 (5 bases). The CDR3 length is 14 residues. The germline V and J ends were trimmed by 4 bases and 1 base, with 10 bases remaining between them. Germline CDR1 LNHDA, CDR2 SQIVND (reference sequence). This CDR3 reads CASSTRTSNTEAFF. The CDR3, as DNA: TGTGCCAGTAGTACTAGGACATCGAACACTGAAGCTTTCTTT. The complete variable domain, with remaining parts taken from reference TRBV19 and TRBJ1-1, reads DGGITQSPKYLFRKEGQNVTLSCEQNLNHDAMYWYRQDPGQGLRLIYYSQIVNDFQKGDIAEGYSVSREKKESFPLTVTSAQKNPTAFYLCASSTRTSNTEAFFGQGTRLTVV.

V is TRBV5-6 and J is TRBJ2-7, with D perhaps matching TRBD2 (6 bases). The V gene's germline CDR1 is SGHDT and CDR2 YYEEEE. V lost 4 bases and J lost 1, with 12 bases in between. The CDR3 loop spans 14 amino acids. This CDR3 reads CASSKPGLSYEQYF. The CDR3 DNA reads TGTGCCAGCAGCAAGCCGGGACTGTCCTACGAGCAGTACTTC.

The chain has TRBV6-1 and TRBJ2-7; TRBD1 aligns across 7 bases. Germline lookup yields CDR1 MNHNS and CDR2 SASEGT. The trim removed 0 bases at V and 0 bases at J, leaving 2 bases unmatched. The CDR3 spans 15 residues. CDR3 nucleotides: TGTGCCAGCAGTGAAGCGGGGGACAGCTCCTACGAGCAGTACTTC. Translating it yields CASSEAGDSSYEQYF.

V is TRBV19 and J is TRBJ2-7, with 9 bases aligning to TRBD2. V was clipped by 5 bases and J by 5 bases; unmatched bases: 10. CDR3 length: 15 amino acids. From germline, CDR1 is LNHDA and CDR2 SQIVND (reference sequence). The CDR3, as DNA: TGTGCCAGTAGTGACCTTGCGGGAGGGTTCCACGAGCAGTACTTC. Translating gives CASSDLAGGFHEQYF.

This clone has a single count. J is TRBJ1-3 and V is TRBV7-8; possibly TRBD1 for D (6 bases). Trimming took 4 bases from V and 8 from J, leaving 15 bases between them. This CDR3 spans 14 amino acids. Germline loops: CDR1 SGHVS, CDR2 FQNEAQ. The CDR3 spells CASSSDRPLDTIYF. The CDR3, as DNA: TGTGCCAGCAGCTCCGACAGGCCCCTGGACACCATATATTTT.

The V call is TRBV9, the J call TRBJ2-1, with 9 bases that match TRBD2. J gave up 6 bases and V 4 bases, and 8 bases lay outside the gene matches. Germline V gives CDR1 SGDLS, CDR2 YYNGEE. The CDR3 sequence is 15 residues long. CDR3 protein: CASSMGLADINEQFF. CDR3 DNA: TGTGCCAGCAGCATGGGACTAGCCGATATCAATGAGCAGTTCTTC. Supplemented by reference TRBV9 and TRBJ2-1, the full variable domain reads DSGVTQTPKHLITATGQRVTLRCSPRSGDLSVYWYQQSLDQGLQFLIQYYNGEERAKGNILERFSAQQFPDLHSELNLSSLELGDSALYFCASSMGLADINEQFFGPGTRLTVL.

The CDR3 nucleotides are TGCGCCAGCAGCGGTGGAACCGCGGTGAGGACTGAAGCTTTCTTT. It yields the protein CASSGGTAVRTEAFF. The chain employs TRBV4-1 and TRBJ1-1; D gene unclear. Germline CDR1 reads MGHRA; CDR2 reads YSYEKL. This CDR3 is built from 15 residues. The V end was cut by 5 bases, the J end by 5 bases, with 18 bases between.

The gene calls are TRBV7-2 and TRBJ2-7; TRBD2 aligns across 14 bases. Germline CDR1 reads SGHTA; CDR2 reads FQGNSA. The CDR3 covers 17 residues. Losses at the gene ends were 5 bases for V and 0 bases for J; bases not matched to a gene: 6. The CDR3 here is CASSPGTSGGSSYEQYF. The CDR3 DNA follows: TGTGCCAGCAGCCCAGGGACTAGCGGGGGAAGCTCCTACGAGCAGTACTTC.

V is TRBV6-1 and J is TRBJ2-7, with D possibly being TRBD2 (6 bases). The V and J ends lost 2 bases and 7 bases respectively, with 27 bases between them. The germline CDR1 and CDR2 sequences are MNHNS and SASEGT. This CDR3 has 18 amino acids. The CDR3 here is CASSELLASSFKSAEQYF. In nucleotides, the CDR3 is TGTGCCAGCAGTGAATTGCTAGCGTCCTCTTTCAAGTCCGCGGAGCAGTACTTC.

The chain employs TRBV7-6 and TRBJ2-1; 11 bases fit TRBD2. V lost 5 bases to trimming and J lost 5 bases; unmatched junction nucleotides: 5. Per germline, CDR1 SGHVS and CDR2 FNYEAQ. The CDR3 covers 15 residues. This chain's CDR3 is CASSRTSGGNNEQFF. The CDR3 coding sequence is TGTGCCAGCAGCCGTACTAGCGGGGGTAACAATGAGCAGTTCTTC.

The chain employs TRBV7-8 and TRBJ2-7; weak D call: TRBD1 (6 bases). This CDR3 spans 17 amino acids. The V end lost 1 base, the J end lost 0 bases, and 16 bases lay between the germline ends. Germline V gene data show CDR1 as SGHVS and CDR2 as FQNEAQ. CDR3 loop: CASSLGWGQASSYEQYF. The CDR3 nucleotides read TGTGCCAGCAGCTTAGGCTGGGGGCAGGCAAGCTCCTACGAGCAGTACTTC.

This rearrangement joins TRBV6-1 to TRBJ1-1; 7 bases map to TRBD1. Germline V CDR1 and CDR2: MNHNS, SASEGT. This CDR3 is built from 15 residues. Trimming at V came to 3 bases and at J to 0 bases, leaving 4 bases not matched to a gene. Written as DNA, the CDR3 is TGTGCCAGCAGTGAGAGGGGACAGTTGAACACTGAAGCTTTCTTT. It specifies CASSERGQLNTEAFF.

V and J are TRBV13 and TRBJ1-2; 7 bases agree with TRBD1. The CDR3 length is 14 residues. Germline V gene data show CDR1 as PRHDT and CDR2 as FYEKMQ (reference sequence). The V segment lost 3 bases and the J segment 4 bases; nucleotides outside the gene matches: 5. CDR3 loop: CASSLRQGGYGYTF. In nucleotides, the CDR3 is TGTGCCAGCAGCTTGAGACAGGGTGGCTATGGCTACACCTTC.

The genes are TRBV10-3 and TRBJ2-1; 10 nucleotides agree with TRBD2. The CDR3 has 15 amino acids. J gave up 6 bases and V 2 bases, and 4 bases lay outside the gene matches. Germline CDR1 reads ENHRY; CDR2 reads SYGVKD. The DNA of the CDR3 is TGTGCCATCAGTGAGACTAGCGGGATAGGCAATGAGCAGTTCTTC. Translated, it gives CAISETSGIGNEQFF.

The chain is built from TRBV27 and TRBJ2-2; D is unresolved. This CDR3 has 17 amino acids. Deletions cut 0 bases from V and 3 bases from J, with 14 bases between. The germline CDR1 and CDR2 sequences are MNHEY and SMNVEV (reference sequence). CDR3 DNA sequence: TGTGCCAGCAGTTTATCATCGGTCAATTTATACACCGGGGAGCTGTTTTTT. Translating it yields CASSLSSVNLYTGELFF.

V and J are TRBV19 and TRBJ1-1, with TRBD1 as a possible D gene (5 bases). The CDR3 sequence is 14 residues long. Trimming left V 3 bases short and J 4 bases short, with 12 bases between. Germline V gene lookup returns CDR1 LNHDA and CDR2 SQIVND (reference sequence). CDR3 nucleotides: TGTGCCAGTAGTATGGGGGGTTTTGTCACTGAAGCTTTCTTT. This codes for CASSMGGFVTEAFF.

The V gene is TRBV6-1, the J gene TRBJ2-5, with 12 bases matching TRBD2. This CDR3 contains 15 residues. The V gene end was trimmed by 2 bases and the J gene end by 4 bases; junction bases not matched to a gene: 2. Germline assignment: CDR1 MNHNS and CDR2 SASEGT. CDR3 protein: CASSELAGGPETQYF. CDR3 in DNA: TGTGCCAGCAGTGAACTAGCGGGGGGGCCAGAGACCCAGTACTTC.

This sequence joins TRBV4-2 and TRBJ2-7; maybe TRBD1 (6 bases). V lost 2 bases, J lost 0 bases, and 11 bases lay in between. Germline V lookup: CDR1 LGHNA, CDR2 YNFKEQ. The CDR3 spans 15 residues. CDR3 in amino acids: CASSQTDRGSYEQYF. The CDR3 DNA reads TGTGCCAGCAGCCAAACGGACAGAGGCTCCTACGAGCAGTACTTC.

This clone was seen just once. The chain links TRBV6-1 to TRBJ2-7; TRBD2 might be the D (5 bases). Germline V CDR1 and CDR2: MNHNS, SASEGT. The CDR3 runs 15 residues. The germline V and J ends were trimmed by 1 base and 4 bases, with 14 bases remaining between them. DNA for the CDR3: TGTGCCAGCAGTGAAGGACCAGACGGGGTATACGAGCAGTACTTC. Its protein product is CASSEGPDGVYEQYF.

The chain is built from TRBV5-8 and TRBJ2-7, with D possibly matching TRBD1 (7 bases). Trimming stripped 0 bases from V and 6 bases from J, with 16 bases between. The CDR3 has 15 amino acids. Germline CDR1 and CDR2: SGHTS and YDEGEE. CDR3 protein: CASSLGQGGFSEQYF. In nucleotides, the CDR3 is TGTGCCAGCAGCTTGGGGCAGGGGGGATTCAGCGAGCAGTACTTC.

The CDR3 DNA reads TGTGCCAGCAGACAGGGCGGGAGGATCGTGAACGAGCAGTACTTC. It specifies CASRQGGRIVNEQYF. V gene TRBV27 combines with J gene TRBJ2-7, with 8 nucleotides matching TRBD2. After removal of 6 bases from V and 5 bases from J, the junction contained 12 bases not matched to a gene. This CDR3 is built from 15 residues. In germline, CDR1 is MNHEY, CDR2 SMNVEV (reference sequence).

The chain uses TRBV19 and TRBJ2-7; TRBD1 is a possible D gene (5 bases). The CDR3 totals 14 residues. Trimming took 1 base from V and 4 from J, leaving 11 bases between them. Per germline, CDR1 LNHDA and CDR2 SQIVND (reference sequence). CDR3 amino acids: CASSIGQLPYEQYF. CDR3 DNA: TGTGCCAGTAGTATAGGACAGTTACCTTACGAGCAGTACTTC.

The rearrangement joins TRBV27 to TRBJ1-5; TRBD1 matches at 7 bases. V lost 0 bases and J lost 2; bases outside the gene matches: 10. CDR1 MNHEY and CDR2 SMNVEV come from the germline V gene (reference sequence). The length of the CDR3 is 18 residues. The CDR3 nucleotides are TGTGCCAGCAGTTTATCGGCGGCAGGGGGGTATGGCAATCAGCCCCAGCATTTT. Residues: CASSLSAAGGYGNQPQHF.

The V and J genes are TRBV30 and TRBJ2-7; TRBD1 aligns across 9 bases. CDR1 is GTSNPN, CDR2 SVGIG, per germline (reference sequence). The CDR3 sequence is 13 residues long. Trimming at V came to 3 bases and at J to 3 bases, leaving 3 bases not matched to a gene. The CDR3 region is CAWSRGQGYEQYF. The DNA for the CDR3 is TGTGCCTGGAGCAGGGGACAGGGCTACGAGCAGTACTTC. The entire variable domain, with the rest obtained from reference TRBV30 and TRBJ2-7, is as follows: SQTIHQWPATLVQPVGSPLSLECTVEGTSNPNLYWYRQAAGRGLQLLFYSVGIGQISSEVPQNLSASRPQDRQFILSSKKLLLSDSGFYLCAWSRGQGYEQYFGPGTRLTVT.